What follows are 6 T cell receptor beta chains derived from one specimen sequenced in a study of T cells expressing NK-cell markers. TCRdb reprocessed the 5' RACE reads and stores each CDR3 protein as one record, lacking DNA. The sample table includes fewer than 200,000 distinct CDR3 sequences. Sequenced material: blood T cells: a sorted CD56 or NKG2C T cell subset, CD4+ or CD8+ T cells, or bulk PBMC T cells (not recorded which). These receptors came from a woman between 18 and 69 years old in good health.

The chain recombines TRBV10-3 with TRBJ1-1. CDR1 is ENHRY and CDR2 is SYGVKD in the germline V gene. This CDR3 is built from 12 residues. CDR3 amino acids: CAISDRSLEAFF.

This chain connects TRBV5-1 to TRBJ1-2. Germline V gives CDR1 SGHRS, CDR2 YFSETQ. This CDR3 spans 15 amino acids. The chain's CDR3 is CASSPNGLRGYGYTF.

The V gene is TRBV6-1, the J gene TRBJ1-1; TCRdb gives TRBD1 as the D gene, but with no DNA this cannot be confirmed. The CDR3 is 16 amino acids. Germline V lookup: CDR1 MNHNS, CDR2 SASEGT. The chain's CDR3 is CASRTGQGGTNTEAFF.

The chain couples TRBV7-2 to TRBJ2-7. The CDR3 is 13 amino acids. The germline V gene has CDR1 SGHTA and CDR2 FQGNSA. CDR3 protein: CASSPQGLDEQYF.

This chain links TRBV10-3 with TRBJ1-5; TCRdb's D call of TRBD1 is untestable without DNA. The CDR3 loop spans 15 amino acids. Germline V gene sequence: CDR1 ENHRY, CDR2 SYGVKD. CDR3 sequence reads: CAISESGVGDQPQHF.

CDR3: CASSFGGLAEETQYF. The V call is TRBV12-3 or TRBV12-4, the J call TRBJ2-5; TCRdb selects TRBD2, and the lack of DNA leaves this call unchecked. The CDR3 sequence is 15 residues long.